There are a few counts of the clone carrying this T cell receptor beta chain. The sample comes from a study of blood T cell repertoires in COVID-19. In the study overall: The origin of the acute and convalescent COVID-19 samples was the United States, Italy and Spain. The analysed material was cDNA or gDNA that came from T cells, B-cell-depleted T cells, or PBMCs.

Germline V gene lookup returns CDR1 LGHDT and CDR2 YNNKEL (reference sequence). CDR3 size: 15 residues. The V end lost 2 bases, the J end lost 4 bases, and 14 bases lay between the germline ends. In the original processing: Quantification of nucleated cells was approximated via reference gene primer amplification. Using immunoSEQ multiplex PCR, the repertoire was profiled, and TCRdb retains in-frame clones only, with some absent. V, J and clone size derive from that table, while D and trimming were established from the DNA sequence. Here the sample spans tens of thousands of clones, around 88% being singletons.

The chain couples TRBV3-1 (or the pseudogene TRBV3-2) to TRBJ1-2; D is possibly TRBD1 (5 bases). The TCR was taken from a woman in her seventies with active COVID-19. The sample taken for sequencing was peripheral blood. The chain's CDR3 is CASSQNRGSSYGYTF. CDR3 bases: TGTGCCAGCAGCCAAAATAGGGGTTCGTCCTATGGCTACACCTTC.